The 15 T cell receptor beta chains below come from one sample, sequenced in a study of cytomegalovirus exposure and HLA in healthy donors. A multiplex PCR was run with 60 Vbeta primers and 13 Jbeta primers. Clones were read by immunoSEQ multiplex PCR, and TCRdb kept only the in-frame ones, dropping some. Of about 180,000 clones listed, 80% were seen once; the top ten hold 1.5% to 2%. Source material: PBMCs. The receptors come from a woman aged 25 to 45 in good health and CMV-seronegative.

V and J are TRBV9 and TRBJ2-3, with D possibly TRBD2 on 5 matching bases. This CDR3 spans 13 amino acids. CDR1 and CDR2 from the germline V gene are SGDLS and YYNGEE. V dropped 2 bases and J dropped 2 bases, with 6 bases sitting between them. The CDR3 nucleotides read TGTGCCAGCAGCGTTGACTACACAGATACGCAGTATTTT. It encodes CASSVDYTDTQYF.

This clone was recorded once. CDR3 DNA sequence: TGTGCCAGCAGCGGACAACGGCTGACTGGAAACACCATATATTTT. This encodes CASSGQRLTGNTIYF. The chain recombines TRBV9 with TRBJ1-3; D uncertain. V was pared by 3 bases and J by 2 bases, with 12 bases between. In germline, CDR1 is SGDLS, CDR2 YYNGEE. The CDR3 sequence is 15 residues long.

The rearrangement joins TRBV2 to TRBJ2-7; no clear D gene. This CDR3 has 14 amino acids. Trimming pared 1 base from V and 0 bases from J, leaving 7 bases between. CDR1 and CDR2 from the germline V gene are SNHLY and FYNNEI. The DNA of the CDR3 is TGTGCCAGCAGTGAAGACGAGAGCTCCTACGAGCAGTACTTC. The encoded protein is CASSEDESSYEQYF.

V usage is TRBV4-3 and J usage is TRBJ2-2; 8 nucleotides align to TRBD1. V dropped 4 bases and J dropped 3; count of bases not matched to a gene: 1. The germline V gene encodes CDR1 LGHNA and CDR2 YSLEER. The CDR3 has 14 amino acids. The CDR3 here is CASSRTGYTGELFF. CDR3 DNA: TGCGCCAGCAGCCGGACAGGGTACACCGGGGAGCTGTTTTTT.

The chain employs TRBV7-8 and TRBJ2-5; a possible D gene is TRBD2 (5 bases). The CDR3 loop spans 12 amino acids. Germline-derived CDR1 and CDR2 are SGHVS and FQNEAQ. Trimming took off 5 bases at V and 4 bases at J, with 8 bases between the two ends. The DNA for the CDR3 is TGTGCCAGCAGCACCGGACTAGAGACCCAGTACTTC. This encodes CASSTGLETQYF.

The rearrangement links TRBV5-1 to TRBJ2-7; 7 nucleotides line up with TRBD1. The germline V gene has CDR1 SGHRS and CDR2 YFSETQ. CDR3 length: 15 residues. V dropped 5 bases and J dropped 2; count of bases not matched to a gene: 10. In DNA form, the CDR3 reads TGCGCCAGCAGTCCTGACAGGGCATTAGCCTACGAGCAGTACTTC. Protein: CASSPDRALAYEQYF. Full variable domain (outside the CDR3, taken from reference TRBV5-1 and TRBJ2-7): KAGVTQTPRYLIKTRGQQVTLSCSPISGHRSVSWYQQTPGQGLQFLFEYFSETQRNKGNFPGRFSGRQFSNSRSEMNVSTLELGDSALYLCASSPDRALAYEQYFGPGTRLTVT.

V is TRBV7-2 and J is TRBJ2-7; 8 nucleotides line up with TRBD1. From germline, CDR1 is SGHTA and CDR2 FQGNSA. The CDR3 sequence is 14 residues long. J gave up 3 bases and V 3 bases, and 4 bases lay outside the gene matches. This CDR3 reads CASSFRTGIYEQYF. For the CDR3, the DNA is TGTGCCAGCAGCTTCCGGACAGGGATCTACGAGCAGTACTTC.

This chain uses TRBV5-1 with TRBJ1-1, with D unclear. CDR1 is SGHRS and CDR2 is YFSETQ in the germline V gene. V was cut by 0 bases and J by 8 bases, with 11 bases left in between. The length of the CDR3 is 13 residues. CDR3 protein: CASSLAGFREAFF. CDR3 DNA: TGCGCCAGCAGCTTGGCCGGGTTTCGGGAAGCTTTCTTT.

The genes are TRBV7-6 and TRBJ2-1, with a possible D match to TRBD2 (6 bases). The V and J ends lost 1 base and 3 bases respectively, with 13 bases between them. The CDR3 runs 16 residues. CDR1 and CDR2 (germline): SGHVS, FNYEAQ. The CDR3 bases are TGTGCCAGCAGCTTAGACGGGGGACTCCACTACAATGAGCAGTTCTTC. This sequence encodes CASSLDGGLHYNEQFF.

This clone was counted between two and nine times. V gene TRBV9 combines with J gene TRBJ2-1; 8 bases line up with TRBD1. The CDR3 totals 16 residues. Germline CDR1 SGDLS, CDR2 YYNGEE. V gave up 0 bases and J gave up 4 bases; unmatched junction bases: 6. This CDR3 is CASSVGTGRPYNEQFF. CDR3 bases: TGTGCCAGCAGCGTAGGGACAGGGCGCCCTTACAATGAGCAGTTCTTC.

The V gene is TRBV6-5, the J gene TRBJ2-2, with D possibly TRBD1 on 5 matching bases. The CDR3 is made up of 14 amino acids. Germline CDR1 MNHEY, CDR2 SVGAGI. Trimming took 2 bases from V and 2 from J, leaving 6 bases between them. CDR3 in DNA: TGTGCCAGCAGTTACGACAGAAACACCGGGGAGCTGTTTTTT. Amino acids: CASSYDRNTGELFF.

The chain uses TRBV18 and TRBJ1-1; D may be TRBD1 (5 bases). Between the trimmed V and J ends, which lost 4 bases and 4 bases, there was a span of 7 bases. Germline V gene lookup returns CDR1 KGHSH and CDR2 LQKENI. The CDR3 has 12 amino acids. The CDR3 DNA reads TGTGCCAGCTCACTCAGGGCCACTGAAGCTTTCTTT. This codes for CASSLRATEAFF.

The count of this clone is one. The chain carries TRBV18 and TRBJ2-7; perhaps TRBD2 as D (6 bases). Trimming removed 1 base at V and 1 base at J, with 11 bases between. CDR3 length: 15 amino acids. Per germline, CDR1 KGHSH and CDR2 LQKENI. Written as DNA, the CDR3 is TGTGCCAGCTCACCACAGCGGGCGAGGTCCTACGAGCAGTACTTC. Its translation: CASSPQRARSYEQYF.

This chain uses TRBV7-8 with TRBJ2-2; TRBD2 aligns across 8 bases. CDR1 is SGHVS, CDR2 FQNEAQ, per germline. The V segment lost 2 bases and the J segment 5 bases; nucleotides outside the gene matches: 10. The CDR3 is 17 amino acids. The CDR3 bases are TGTGCCAGCAGCTTATATGTCGGGGGGGCTCGAACCGGGGAGCTGTTTTTT. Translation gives CASSLYVGGARTGELFF.

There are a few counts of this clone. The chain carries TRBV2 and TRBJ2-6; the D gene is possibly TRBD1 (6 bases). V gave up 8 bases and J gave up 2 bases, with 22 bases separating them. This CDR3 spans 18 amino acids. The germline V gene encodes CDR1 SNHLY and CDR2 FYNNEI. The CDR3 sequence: CASYRDILQVTGANVLTF. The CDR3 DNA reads TGTGCCAGCTATCGGGACATTCTCCAAGTGACTGGGGCCAACGTCCTGACTTTC.